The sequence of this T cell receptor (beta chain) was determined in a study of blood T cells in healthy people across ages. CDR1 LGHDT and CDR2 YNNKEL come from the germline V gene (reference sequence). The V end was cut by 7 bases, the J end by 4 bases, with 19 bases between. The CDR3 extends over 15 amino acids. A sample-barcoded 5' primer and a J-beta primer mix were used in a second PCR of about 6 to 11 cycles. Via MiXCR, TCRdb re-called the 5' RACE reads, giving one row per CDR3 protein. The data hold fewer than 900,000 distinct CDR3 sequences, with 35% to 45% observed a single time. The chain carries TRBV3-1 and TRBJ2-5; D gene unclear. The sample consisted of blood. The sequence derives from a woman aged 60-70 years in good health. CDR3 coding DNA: TGTGCCAGCACCATCGAGGCAGGTCGTCGAGAGACCCAGTACTTC. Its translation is CASTIEAGRRETQYF.